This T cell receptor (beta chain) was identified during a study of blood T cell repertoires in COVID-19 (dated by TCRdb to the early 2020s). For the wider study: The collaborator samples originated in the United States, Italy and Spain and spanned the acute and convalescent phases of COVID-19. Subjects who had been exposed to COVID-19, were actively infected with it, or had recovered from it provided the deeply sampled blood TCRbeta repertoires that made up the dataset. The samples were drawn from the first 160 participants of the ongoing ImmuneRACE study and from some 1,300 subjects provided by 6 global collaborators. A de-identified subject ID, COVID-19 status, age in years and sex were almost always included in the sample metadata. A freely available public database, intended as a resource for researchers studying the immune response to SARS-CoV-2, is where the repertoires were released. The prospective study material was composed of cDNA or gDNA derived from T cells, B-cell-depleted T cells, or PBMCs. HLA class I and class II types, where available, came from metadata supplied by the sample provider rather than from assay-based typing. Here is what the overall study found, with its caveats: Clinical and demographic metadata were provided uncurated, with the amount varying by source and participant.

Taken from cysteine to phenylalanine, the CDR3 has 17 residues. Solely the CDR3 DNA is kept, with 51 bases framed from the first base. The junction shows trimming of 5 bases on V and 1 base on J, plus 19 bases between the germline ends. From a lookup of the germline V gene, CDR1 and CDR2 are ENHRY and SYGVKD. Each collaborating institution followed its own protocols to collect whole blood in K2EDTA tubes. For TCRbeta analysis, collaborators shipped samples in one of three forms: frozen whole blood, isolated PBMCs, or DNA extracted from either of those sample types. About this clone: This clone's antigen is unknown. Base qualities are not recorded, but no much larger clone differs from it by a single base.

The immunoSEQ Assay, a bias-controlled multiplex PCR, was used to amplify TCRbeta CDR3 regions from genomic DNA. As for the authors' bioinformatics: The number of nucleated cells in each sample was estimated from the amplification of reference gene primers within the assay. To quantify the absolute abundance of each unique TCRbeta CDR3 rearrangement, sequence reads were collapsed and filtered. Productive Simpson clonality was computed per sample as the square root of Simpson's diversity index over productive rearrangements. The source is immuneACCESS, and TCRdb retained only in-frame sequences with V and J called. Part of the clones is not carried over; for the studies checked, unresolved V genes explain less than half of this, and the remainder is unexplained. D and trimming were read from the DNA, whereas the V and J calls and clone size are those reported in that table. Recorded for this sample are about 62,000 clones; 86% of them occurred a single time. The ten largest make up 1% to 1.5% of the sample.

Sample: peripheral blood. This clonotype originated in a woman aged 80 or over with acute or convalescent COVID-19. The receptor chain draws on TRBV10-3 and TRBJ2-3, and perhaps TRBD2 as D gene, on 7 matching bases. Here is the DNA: TGTGCCATCAGTAACGAGGGAGGGGGAAGGGGCACAGATACGCAGTATTTT. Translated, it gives CAISNEGGGRGTDTQYF.